This T cell receptor (beta chain) was observed in a study of molecular identifiers for immune sequencing clone quantification (dated by TCRdb to 2016 to 2019). Background on the whole study: For a replicate experiment, RNA from around 18,000 or 91,000 naive CD8 T cells was divided into five aliquots, and four of the five aliquots were sequenced. The study was a methods study using CD8 T cells to benchmark molecular-identifier clustering-based TCR repertoire sequencing (MIDCIRS) and TCR RNA copy counting.

The paper as a whole reports these results and caveats: Identical TCR molecules sharing a barcode could cause highly expanded clone sizes to be underestimated. When barcode sub-clustering was left out, chimeric consensus sequences inflated TCR diversity, with chimeras reaching as high as 47%. Spiked-in Jurkat TCR RNA (around eleven copies' worth), which is not part of the donor repertoire, was contained in the naive libraries. Even against a background of approximately 1 million naive CD8 T cells, spiked-in Jurkat TCR RNA amounting to a single cell's worth was reported to be detectable. Modeling estimated 2.5 to 3.5 recovered TCR RNA copies per cell, compared with approximately 10 by digital PCR, which implies around 30% capture efficiency. In CMV-specific effector cells, clones with more than 20 RNA copies accounted for over 97% of molecules, whereas in naive cells such clones accounted for under 1%.

The library relied on PCR. The listed sequencing device is Illumina HiSeq 4000. Bulk TCR libraries were prepared as previously described, using TCR primers listed in Table S5. Purification of total RNA was performed with the Qiagen AllPrep DNA/RNA kit. Reads from multiple sequencing runs of the same library were pooled before analysis. In the paper's pipeline: Reads were retained only if the reads had an exact TCR constant sequence, and the retained reads were trimmed to 150 nt and grouped according to their 12-nt molecular barcodes. Reads within each barcode group were sub-clustered using a 15% Levenshtein threshold, and quality-weighted consensus sequences were constructed for each RNA molecule. Non-functional sequences were discarded, and so were lower-count sequences lying one edit away from another sequence. Based on fitting two negative binomial distributions, any barcode sub-cluster with under 20% of the maximum read count was discarded. TCRdb reprocessed the public reads (quality trimming at Q25 with fastp, clone calling with MiXCR) and kept in-frame beta chains. Records with the same CDR3 protein are collapsed into one entry carrying the most frequent genes and DNA. TCRdb's processing, not the authors' own work, is the source of the V and J calls. Recorded for this sample are around 65,000 distinct CDR3 sequences; approximately 17% of them occurred a single time. Roughly 1.6% of the sample belongs to the ten largest clones.

This clonotype was found many times. The antigen it binds to is not known. No per-base quality is available; no much larger clone lies one base away. The CDR3, cysteine through phenylalanine, is 17 amino acids long. Only the CDR3 DNA is retained, 51 bases long and in frame from the first base. Germline trimming: 6 bases from V, 1 base from J; junction bases outside gene matches: 12. CDR1 MNHNY and CDR2 SVGAGI were looked up in the germline V gene (reference sequence). Libraries of naive CD8 T cells were generated from roughly 21,000 to 960,000 sorted cells, with 10%, 30% or 50% of the purified RNA used. Naive CD8 T cells, defined as CD8+CD4-CCR7+CD45RA+, were FACS-sorted into RLT Plus buffer on a BD FACSAria II. To test detection sensitivity, Jurkat RNA equivalent to roughly eleven TCR copies was spiked into samples of roughly 18,000-1,000,000 naive CD8 T cells. Enrichment of CD8 T cells was done with RosetteSep CD8+ T Cell Enrichment Cocktail plus Ficoll-Paque, and ACK red cell lysis came afterward.

This TCR derives from a human donor in good health. Some libraries in this study had Jurkat cell RNA spiked in. The V and J genes are TRBV6-6 and TRBJ2-1; TRBD1 aligns with 7 central bases. Sequences were obtained from naive CD8+ T cells from blood, with Jurkat cell RNA spiked in. The intended sense of this specimen's cell subset or site label: FACS-sorted CD8+CD4-CCR7+CD45RA+ naive T cells. The sequenced DNA is TGTGCCAGCAGCGTTACGGGACAGCTACCATCCTACAATGAGCAGTTCTTC. Translated, this is CASSVTGQLPSYNEQFF.